The 2 T cell receptor beta chains reported below all come from one sample, sequenced in a study of response to subunit inactivated influenza vaccine (dated by TCRdb to between 2018 and 2020). Libraries were built with RT-PCR. The sample was run on an Illumina HiSeq 2500. The public reads were reprocessed in TCRdb via fastp at Q25 and MiXCR, keeping in-frame beta chains. Merged by CDR3 protein, the rows form single entries marked with the most common genes and DNA. Across this sample there are about 570,000 distinct CDR3 sequences, with approximately 12% seen only once. The ten largest clones add up to roughly 10% of the sample. Sequencing used PBMCs from blood, obtained on the day of vaccination. These TCRs come from a man aged 50 to 60 who received an inactivated influenza vaccine. Donor details come from another sample of the same person, matched by shared clones.

Only a few counts were recorded for this clonotype. The V call is TRBV20-1, the J call TRBJ2-3; 9 positions agree with TRBD2. The length of the CDR3 is 13 residues. In germline, CDR1 is DFQATT, CDR2 SNEGSKA (reference sequence). V lost 4 bases and J lost 5; bases outside the gene matches: 4. The CDR3 DNA is TGCAGTGCTATGGTAGCGGGAGAAGATACGCAGTATTTT. Translation gives CSAMVAGEDTQYF.

This clonotype was seen a few times. This sequence joins TRBV10-3 and TRBJ2-1; 9 bases line up with TRBD2. Germline assignment: CDR1 ENHRY and CDR2 SYGVKD. This CDR3 comprises 14 residues. After removal of 8 bases from V and 0 bases from J, the junction contained 2 bases not matched to a gene. CDR3 in DNA: TGTGCCATCGTAGCGGGGGACTCCTACAATGAGCAGTTCTTC. The encoded protein is CAIVAGDSYNEQFF.